The 24 T cell receptor beta chains below were found in one sample sequenced in a study of neurological immune-mediated disorders. The time point denotes: longitudinal time-point 2. TCRdb reprocessed the 5' RACE reads via MiXCR and lists one record per CDR3 protein. The table includes roughly 80,000 distinct CDR3 sequences, almost 6% detected once. Sequenced material: PBMCs. The source of these receptors is a woman in her sixties with multiple sclerosis.

In its sample, this clonotype was seen a few times. This sequence joins TRBV10-3 and TRBJ2-7; 10 nucleotides agree with TRBD1. CDR1 and CDR2 (germline): ENHRY, SYGVKD. The V gene end was trimmed by 6 bases and the J gene end by 1 base; junction bases not matched to a gene: 3. The length of the CDR3 is 14 residues. The CDR3 loop is CAIRPGQGSYEQYF. The DNA of the CDR3 is TGTGCCATCAGACCGGGACAGGGGTCCTACGAGCAGTACTTC.

This clonotype was recorded many times. The V call is TRBV20-1, the J call TRBJ2-1, with D uncertain. Trimming left V 3 bases short and J 8 bases short, with 8 bases between. The CDR3 runs 11 residues. Germline CDR1 DFQATT, CDR2 SNEGSKA (reference sequence). The CDR3, as DNA: TGCAGTGCTAGTCCCAGGCATGAGCAGTTCTTC. Translated: CSASPRHEQFF.

This clonotype has a count of ten or more. The rearrangement uses TRBV18 and TRBJ2-4, with TRBD1 matching over 7 bases. Per the germline V gene, CDR1 is KGHSH and CDR2 is LQKENI. The CDR3 has 14 amino acids. J gave up 4 bases and V 6 bases, and 6 bases lay outside the gene matches. The CDR3 DNA follows: TGTGCCAGCTCTTCGGGACAGTCAAAAAACATTCAGTACTTC. This translates into CASSSGQSKNIQYF.

V gene TRBV6-5 combines with J gene TRBJ1-1; perhaps TRBD1 as D (6 bases). Trimming removed 5 bases from V and 1 base from J, with 11 bases in between. The CDR3 contains 14 residues. Germline values: CDR1 MNHEY, CDR2 SVGAGI. The CDR3 region is CASSDRRTNTEAFF. The CDR3 coding sequence is TGTGCCAGCAGTGACAGGAGAACGAACACTGAAGCTTTCTTT.

The chain has TRBV9 and TRBJ2-5, with D uncertain. This CDR3 contains 11 residues. V dropped 0 bases and J dropped 3 bases, with 0 bases sitting between them. Germline V lookup: CDR1 SGDLS, CDR2 YYNGEE. This chain's CDR3 is CASSVEETQYF. The CDR3 DNA follows: TGTGCCAGCAGCGTAGAAGAGACCCAGTACTTC.

The sample holds many counts of this clonotype. The chain uses TRBV3-1 and TRBJ1-4; 9 bases are shared with TRBD1. The germline CDR1 and CDR2 sequences are LGHDT and YNNKEL (reference sequence). The junction had 8 bases not matched to a gene; V was cut back by 4 bases and J by 8 bases. The CDR3 has 15 residues. The CDR3: CASSLRTGAAEKLFF. DNA for the CDR3: TGTGCCAGCAGCCTCAGGACAGGGGCGGCGGAAAAACTGTTTTTT. Filled out from reference TRBV3-1 and TRBJ1-4, the complete variable domain reads DTAVSQTPKYLVTQMGNDKSIKCEQNLGHDTMYWYKQDSKKFLKIMFSYNNKELIINETVPNRFSPKSPDKAHLNLHINSLELGDSAVYFCASSLRTGAAEKLFFGSGTQLSVL.

In its sample, this clonotype was seen many times. This chain uses TRBV5-6 with TRBJ2-3; TRBD1 matches at 12 bases. The CDR3 is made up of 15 amino acids. Per germline, CDR1 SGHDT and CDR2 YYEEEE. Trimming removed 4 bases from V and 3 bases from J; junction bases left unmatched: 3. CDR3 bases: TGTGCCAGCAGCCAGGGACAGGGGGCGACAGATACGCAGTATTTT. Its protein is CASSQGQGATDTQYF.

This clonotype was observed at least ten times. J is TRBJ2-3 and V is TRBV5-1; 12 bases line up with TRBD2. From germline, CDR1 is SGHRS and CDR2 YFSETQ. The CDR3 spans 17 residues. Germline trimming cut 4 bases from V and 2 bases from J; bases unmatched to any gene: 8. CDR3 sequence (DNA): TGCGCCAGCAGCCCCACCAGGACTAGCGGGGCCACAGATACGCAGTATTTT. It encodes CASSPTRTSGATDTQYF.

The rearrangement links TRBV29-1 to TRBJ2-5; D is unclear. There are 10 residues in the CDR3. The V end was cut by 6 bases, the J end by 3 bases, with 5 bases between. Germline CDR1 SQVTM, CDR2 ANQGSEA. The CDR3 DNA is TGCAGCGTGGCAGAAGAGACCCAGTACTTC. Its translation: CSVAEETQYF.

This clonotype was detected ten times or more. This chain connects TRBV12-3 or TRBV12-4 to TRBJ2-1; no clear D gene. V gave up 3 bases and J gave up 10 bases, with 7 bases separating them. This CDR3 is built from 11 residues. As DNA, the CDR3 is TGTGCCAGCAGTTTTTCTGTGGAGCAGTTCTTC. It is translated as CASSFSVEQFF.

This clonotype has ten or more counts. The chain joins TRBV20-1 to TRBJ1-3, with TRBD1 identical over 8 bases. Germline lookup yields CDR1 DFQATT and CDR2 SNEGSKA (reference sequence). V lost 1 base to trimming and J lost 7 bases; unmatched junction nucleotides: 9. This CDR3 has 15 amino acids. As DNA, the CDR3 is TGCAGTGCTAGAGTGTCCGGGGGACAGGCGAACACCATATATTTT. It translates to CSARVSGGQANTIYF.

This clonotype has ten or more counts. The J gene is TRBJ2-3, the V gene TRBV5-1, with a tentative D call TRBD2 (5 bases). The CDR3 is made up of 14 amino acids. Trimming took 5 bases from V and 6 from J, leaving 16 bases between them. In germline, CDR1 is SGHRS, CDR2 YFSETQ. The DNA of the CDR3 is TGCGCCAGCAGTGGGGAGTCGATCGGGGATACGCAGTATTTT. Protein sequence: CASSGESIGDTQYF.

This clonotype was recorded at least ten times. The V and J genes are TRBV2 and TRBJ2-3; D is unclear. The CDR3 extends over 12 amino acids. The germline CDR1 and CDR2 sequences are SNHLY and FYNNEI. V dropped 8 bases and J dropped 6 bases, with 12 bases sitting between them. The CDR3: CASSGARDTQYF. The CDR3 region has the DNA TGTGCCAGCTCGGGCGCACGGGATACGCAGTATTTT.

The chain links TRBV3-1 to TRBJ2-5; D ambiguous. The V end was cut by 5 bases, the J end by 7 bases, with 8 bases between. The germline CDR1 and CDR2 sequences are LGHDT and YNNKEL (reference sequence). This CDR3 has 11 residues. In DNA form, the CDR3 reads TGTGCCAGCAGCGCAATGGGGACCCAGTACTTC. This translates into CASSAMGTQYF.

The chain has TRBV21-1 and TRBJ2-7; no check of the table's D call, TRBD2, against the DNA was made. TRBV21-1 counts as a pseudogene. The CDR3 has 12 residues. In nucleotides, the CDR3 is TGTGCCAGCCCGGCAGGGAGCTACGAGCAGTACTTC. Protein sequence: CASPAGSYEQYF.

This clonotype was detected many times. The V gene is TRBV7-8, the J gene TRBJ2-7; 10 positions match TRBD2. The CDR3 extends over 14 amino acids. CDR1 is SGHVS and CDR2 is FQNEAQ in the germline V gene. Losses at the gene ends were 7 bases for V and 2 bases for J; bases not matched to a gene: 5. CDR3 sequence: CASTPSGGPYEQYF. The CDR3 DNA sequence: TGTGCCAGCACCCCTAGCGGGGGCCCCTACGAGCAGTACTTC.

The V and J genes are TRBV11-2 and TRBJ1-2; 9 nucleotides match TRBD1. Germline loops: CDR1 SGHAT, CDR2 FQNNGV. CDR3 size: 15 residues. Trimming took 1 base from V and 8 from J; bases not matched to a gene: 8. As DNA, the CDR3 is TGTGCCAGCAGCTTAGGGGGACAGGGATTTGCGGGCTACACCTTC. It yields the protein CASSLGGQGFAGYTF.

This clonotype was observed many times. This chain uses TRBV12-3 or TRBV12-4 with TRBJ2-4, with 8 bases aligning to TRBD1. After removal of 8 bases from V and 6 bases from J, the junction contained 3 bases not matched to a gene. The CDR3 length is 12 residues. The CDR3 loop is CASGTGGNIQYF. Written as DNA, the CDR3 is TGTGCCAGCGGCACAGGGGGAAACATTCAGTACTTC.

Many counts were recorded for this clonotype. This chain links TRBV29-1 with TRBJ2-3; TRBD1 or TRBD2 may be the D gene (6 bases each). The CDR3 consists of 13 residues. Per germline, CDR1 SQVTM and CDR2 ANQGSEA. Deletions cut 4 bases from V and 6 bases from J, with 14 bases between. CDR3 amino acids: CSVARGQGDTQYF. The CDR3 DNA is TGCAGCGTTGCTCGGGGGCAGGGGGATACGCAGTATTTT.

This clonotype was observed many times. The chain joins TRBV6-5 to TRBJ1-4, with a weak D call TRBD1 (5 bases). Trimming shortened V by 8 bases and J by 8 bases, and 18 bases separated the two germline ends. This CDR3 region has 14 residues. CDR1 is MNHEY and CDR2 is SVGAGI in the germline V gene. CDR3 sequence: CASRGTGAGEKLFF. The DNA of the CDR3 is TGTGCCAGCCGAGGGACCGGGGCGGGCGAAAAACTGTTTTTT.

This clonotype was seen many times. The rearrangement joins TRBV5-1 to TRBJ1-1; 7 bases are a match to TRBD1. The CDR3 totals 17 residues. Germline assignment: CDR1 SGHRS and CDR2 YFSETQ. Trimming cost V 0 bases and J 4 bases; bases outside gene matches: 12. The CDR3 DNA reads TGCGCCAGCAGCTTGGCGGTTTCAGGGGGTTGGGGCACTGAAGCTTTCTTT. As protein: CASSLAVSGGWGTEAFF.

Ten or more counts support this clonotype. The chain links TRBV11-2 to TRBJ2-3; 9 positions agree with TRBD2. CDR1 is SGHAT and CDR2 is FQNNGV in the germline V gene. The CDR3 totals 17 residues. V was pared by 0 bases and J by 1 base, with 5 bases of the junction left unmatched. In DNA, the CDR3 is TGTGCCAGCAGCTTAGATGGACTAGCGAGACGCACAGATACGCAGTATTTT. Translation: CASSLDGLARRTDTQYF.

This clonotype has at least ten counts. The chain uses TRBV29-1 and TRBJ2-5; 7 nucleotides align to TRBD1. Germline V lookup: CDR1 SQVTM, CDR2 ANQGSEA. The CDR3 spans 14 residues. The V segment lost 2 bases and the J segment 1 base; nucleotides outside the gene matches: 4. CDR3 bases: TGCAGCGTTGAAAGATGGGACAGCCAAGAGACCCAGTACTTC. Translating gives CSVERWDSQETQYF.

This clonotype was recorded many times. The V call is TRBV20-1, the J call TRBJ2-3; 12 positions match TRBD2. Germline V gene data show CDR1 as DFQATT and CDR2 as SNEGSKA (reference sequence). V shed 2 bases, J shed 3 bases, and the junction held 6 bases outside the gene matches. The CDR3 has 16 amino acids. Here the CDR3 DNA reads TGCAGTGCTAGACCGTCCACTAGCGGGGGGACAGATACGCAGTATTTT. Translating gives CSARPSTSGGTDTQYF.